These 17 T cell receptor beta chains were all obtained from the same sample, sequenced in a study of OX40 agonist ivuxolimab in advanced cancers. Library method: the immunoSEQ multiplex PCR assay. This immuneACCESS table, as held by TCRdb, lists in-frame sequences with V and J called but not all clones. Of the missing ones, under half trace to an unresolved V gene in checked studies; the others have no known cause. The sample table records nearly 80,000 clones; approximately 85% of these occur just once. In total, the top ten clones hold about 4% of the sample. This material consisted of CD4+ or CD8+ T cells sorted from blood, taken in a trial of the OX40 agonist ivuxolimab. The source of these receptors is an adult with an advanced solid tumor such as melanoma, head and neck, liver or kidney cancer.

In this sample, this clone turned up a few times. The V and J genes are TRBV4-1 and TRBJ2-1; TRBD1 aligns across 10 bases. V was clipped by 5 bases and J by 5 bases; unmatched bases: 3. The germline V gene has CDR1 MGHRA and CDR2 YSYEKL. The CDR3 extends over 14 amino acids. This CDR3 reads CASSAGTGDNEQFF. CDR3 DNA sequence: TGCGCCAGCAGCGCCGGGACAGGGGACAATGAGCAGTTCTTC.

The chain uses TRBV7-3 and TRBJ2-3; 15 nucleotides line up with TRBD2. The CDR3 is 16 residues long. V lost 6 bases and J lost 3; bases outside the gene matches: 4. The germline V gene has CDR1 SGHTA and CDR2 FQGTGA. CDR3 sequence (DNA): TGTGCCAGCAGTGGGGGACTAGCGGGAGGAACAGATACGCAGTATTTT. Translating it yields CASSGGLAGGTDTQYF.

This chain connects TRBV9 to TRBJ1-5, with no clear D. The V and J ends lost 3 bases and 3 bases respectively, with 7 bases between them. This CDR3 contains 13 residues. Per germline, CDR1 SGDLS and CDR2 YYNGEE. The DNA of the CDR3 is TGTGCCAGCAGCGCCTTCGCCAATCAGCCCCAGCATTTT. Protein: CASSAFANQPQHF. Full variable domain (remainder filled in from reference TRBV9 and TRBJ1-5): DSGVTQTPKHLITATGQRVTLRCSPRSGDLSVYWYQQSLDQGLQFLIQYYNGEERAKGNILERFSAQQFPDLHSELNLSSLELGDSALYFCASSAFANQPQHFGDGTRLSIL.

The chain joins TRBV18 to TRBJ1-3, with a tentative D call TRBD1 (5 bases). Per germline, CDR1 KGHSH and CDR2 LQKENI. The CDR3 totals 20 residues. V was shortened by 6 bases and J by 0 bases, with 27 bases between the two germline ends. The CDR3 sequence is CASSIKNRASGGDSGNTIYF. DNA of the CDR3: TGTGCCAGCTCCATCAAAAACCGGGCCTCCGGAGGGGACTCTGGAAACACCATATATTTT.

The chain uses TRBV4-2 and TRBJ2-7; D possibly corresponds to TRBD2 (6 bases). CDR3 length equals 14 residues. Germline V lookup: CDR1 LGHNA, CDR2 YNFKEQ. Trimming pared 0 bases from V and 5 bases from J, leaving 11 bases between. In DNA form, the CDR3 reads TGTGCCAGCAGCCAAGATCGAAGGGAGGACGAGCAGTACTTC. Residues: CASSQDRREDEQYF.

The V gene is TRBV7-8, the J gene TRBJ1-2; possibly TRBD1 for D (6 bases). This CDR3 contains 16 residues. Trimming stripped 4 bases from V and 4 bases from J, with 19 bases between. In germline, CDR1 is SGHVS, CDR2 FQNEAQ. CDR3: CASSSGGRGAVYGYTF. The CDR3 bases are TGTGCCAGCAGCTCCGGTGGGCGGGGGGCAGTCTATGGCTACACCTTC.

This chain joins TRBV9 and TRBJ2-1; tentatively, D is TRBD2 (5 bases). The V and J ends lost 0 bases and 3 bases respectively, with 7 bases between them. Germline-derived CDR1 and CDR2 are SGDLS and YYNGEE. The length of the CDR3 is 14 residues. The DNA of the CDR3 is TGTGCCAGCAGCGTAGGAGGGAACTACAATGAGCAGTTCTTC. This encodes CASSVGGNYNEQFF.

This chain uses TRBV14 with TRBJ2-3; D call uncertain. V was pared by 0 bases and J by 6 bases, with 7 bases between. This CDR3 region has 13 residues. Germline CDR1 and CDR2: SGHDN and FVKESK. CDR3 DNA sequence: TGTGCCAGCAGCCAAGATATTCGCGATACGCAGTATTTT. Translation: CASSQDIRDTQYF.

This chain connects TRBV11-3 to TRBJ2-1; no firm D call. With 5 bases removed from V and 9 bases from J, the gap between germline ends came to 8 bases. Germline CDR1 is SGHNT and CDR2 is YENEEA. This CDR3 is built from 11 residues. DNA for the CDR3: TGTGCCAGCAGCGGCCGGGTTGAGCAGTTCTTC. This translates into CASSGRVEQFF.

The rearrangement uses TRBV7-9 and TRBJ2-1, with D perhaps TRBD2 (5 bases). From germline, CDR1 is SEHNR and CDR2 FQNEAQ (reference sequence). The CDR3 has 15 residues. The germline V and J ends were trimmed by 4 bases and 5 bases, with 15 bases remaining between them. In nucleotides, the CDR3 is TGTGCCAGCAGCTCCAGCGGAGGACGAGACAATGAGCAGTTCTTC. Translated, it gives CASSSSGGRDNEQFF.

This chain uses TRBV28 with TRBJ1-2; D not certain. Trimming stripped 10 bases from V and 2 bases from J, with 14 bases between. This CDR3 is built from 13 residues. CDR1 and CDR2 (germline): MDHEN, SYDVKM. The CDR3 DNA is TGTGCCACCAAACTCCTAAGAAACTATGGCTACACCTTC. It specifies CATKLLRNYGYTF.

This chain's CDR3 is CASSTPTGQETQYF. CDR3 in DNA: TGTGCCAGCAGCACTCCTACAGGGCAAGAGACCCAGTACTTC. This chain links TRBV6-6 with TRBJ2-5; D is perhaps TRBD1 (6 bases). The germline V and J ends were trimmed by 6 bases and 2 bases, with 13 bases remaining between them. Germline values: CDR1 MNHNY, CDR2 SVGAGI (reference sequence). There are 14 residues in the CDR3.

The chain has TRBV2 and TRBJ1-5; the D gene is possibly TRBD1 (6 bases). The CDR3 loop spans 13 amino acids. The V gene lost 4 bases and the J gene lost 3 bases, with 7 bases spanning the gap. Germline values: CDR1 SNHLY, CDR2 FYNNEI. For the CDR3, the DNA is TGTGCCAGCAGTGGACAGGTCAATCAGCCCCAGCATTTT. Translation gives CASSGQVNQPQHF.

In this sample, this clone turned up once. The V gene is TRBV28, the J gene TRBJ1-1; D not resolved. The CDR3 is 13 residues long. The V end lost 1 base, the J end lost 2 bases, and 5 bases lay between the germline ends. Germline V gene data show CDR1 as MDHEN and CDR2 as SYDVKM. The CDR3 here is CASSLSVNTEAFF. DNA of the CDR3: TGTGCCAGCAGTTTATCAGTAAACACTGAAGCTTTCTTT. Together with reference TRBV28 and TRBJ1-1, the CDR3 gives the full variable domain: DVKVTQSSRYLVKRTGEKVFLECVQDMDHENMFWYRQDPGLGLRLIYFSYDVKMKEKGDIPEGYSVSREKKERFSLILESASTNQTSMYLCASSLSVNTEAFFGQGTRLTVV.

In this sample, this clone turned up a few times. The chain combines TRBV4-3 with TRBJ2-7, with 8 bases aligning to TRBD2. The CDR3 spans 18 residues. Germline CDR1 is LGHNA and CDR2 is YSLEER. V was pared by 0 bases and J by 2 bases, with 12 bases of the junction left unmatched. The CDR3 is CASSQDASREGLTYEQYF. CDR3 nucleotide sequence: TGCGCCAGCAGCCAAGATGCGTCCCGGGAGGGCCTCACCTACGAGCAGTACTTC.

The chain carries TRBV6-5 and TRBJ2-7; 8 bases map to TRBD1. Trimming cost V 5 bases and J 6 bases; bases outside gene matches: 6. Germline values: CDR1 MNHEY, CDR2 SVGAGI. CDR3 length: 13 amino acids. The CDR3, as DNA: TGTGCCAGCAGTCGCCCGACAGGGGTCGAGCAGTACTTC. Protein: CASSRPTGVEQYF.

The rearrangement uses TRBV4-1 and TRBJ1-5, with TRBD1 matching 9 bases. The length of the CDR3 is 13 residues. The germline gives CDR1 MGHRA, CDR2 YSYEKL. CDR3 bases: TGCGCATCGGGACAGGGATGGAATCAGCCCCAGCATTTT. It translates to CASGQGWNQPQHF.